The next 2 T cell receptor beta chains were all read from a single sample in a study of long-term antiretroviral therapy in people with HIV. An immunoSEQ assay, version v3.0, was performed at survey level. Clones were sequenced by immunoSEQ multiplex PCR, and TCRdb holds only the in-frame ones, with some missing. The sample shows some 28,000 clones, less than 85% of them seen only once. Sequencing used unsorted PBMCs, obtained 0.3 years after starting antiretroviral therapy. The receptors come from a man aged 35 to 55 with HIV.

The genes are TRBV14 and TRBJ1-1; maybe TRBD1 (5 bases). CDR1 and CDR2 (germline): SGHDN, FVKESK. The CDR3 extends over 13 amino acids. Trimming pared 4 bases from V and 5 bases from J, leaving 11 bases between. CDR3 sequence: CASSRRVRTEAFF. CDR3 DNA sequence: TGTGCCAGCAGCCGCAGGGTTCGGACTGAAGCTTTCTTT.

The CDR3 DNA sequence: TGCGCCAGCAGCTTGGTCGGCTTACTTGGGGGGGAGCAGTACTTC. This translates into CASSLVGLLGGEQYF. The rearrangement joins TRBV5-1 to TRBJ2-7; perhaps TRBD2 as D (6 bases). This CDR3 contains 15 residues. Looked up from germline, CDR1 is SGHRS and CDR2 is YFSETQ. Trimming cost V 0 bases and J 7 bases, with 17 bases left between them.